These 7 T cell receptor beta chains were sequenced from one sample in a study of beta chain features in type 1 diabetes (dated by TCRdb to 2016 to 2019). Library creation used the immunoSEQ multiplex PCR assay. The entire isolated RNA was reverse transcribed using the High Capacity cDNA Reverse Transcription Kit, and thus expressed TCRB transcripts were sequenced. In its TCRdb copy, this immuneACCESS table keeps in-frame sequences only and misses some clones. Where compared with another copy, unresolved V genes explain less than half of these, and the others have no known cause. In this sample the table shows a few hundred thousand clones, about 13% of which occur a single time. Jointly, the top ten make up 0.013% to 0.015% of the sample. Their antigens are not known. The paper's findings and limits, for the study overall: A moderate but significant shortening of TCRB CDR3 length was observed in type 1 diabetes patients in all four CD4+ subsets.

The specimen was naive CD4+ T cells from blood. This specimen's cell subset or site label, per the study, means: true naive CD4+ T cells. The source is a woman aged 18-30 years with type 1 diabetes.

The gene calls are TRBV7-9 and TRBJ2-1; possible D gene TRBD2, 6 bases. The germline V and J ends were trimmed by 2 bases and 1 base, with 21 bases remaining between them. This CDR3 comprises 19 residues. In germline, CDR1 is SEHNR, CDR2 FQNEAQ (reference sequence). The CDR3 is CASSLLTGSGALSYNEQFF. The CDR3 nucleotides are TGTGCCAGCAGCTTACTCACGGGCTCGGGAGCCCTTTCCTACAATGAGCAGTTCTTC.

The genes are TRBV5-4 and TRBJ1-2; 9 bases map to TRBD1. Trimming cost V 2 bases and J 8 bases; bases outside gene matches: 7. This CDR3 region has 14 residues. Per the germline V gene, CDR1 is SGHNT and CDR2 is YYREEE (reference sequence). CDR3: CASSLGTGRGGYTF. The CDR3 coding sequence is TGTGCCAGCAGCTTAGGGACAGGGCGCGGGGGCTACACCTTC.

This chain connects TRBV19 to TRBJ2-1; D gene uncertain. Germline values: CDR1 LNHDA, CDR2 SQIVND (reference sequence). This CDR3 is 17 amino acids long. Trimming removed 5 bases at V and 0 bases at J, with 17 bases between. CDR3 protein: CASSPDGHPASYNEQFF. The CDR3 DNA sequence: TGTGCCAGTAGTCCAGATGGGCACCCCGCCTCCTACAATGAGCAGTTCTTC.

CDR3 region: CASSNFYEQYF. Here the CDR3 DNA reads TGTGCCAGCAGTAACTTCTACGAGCAGTACTTC. The rearrangement links TRBV28 to TRBJ2-7; D remains ambiguous. Deletions cut 5 bases from V and 3 bases from J, with 5 bases between. The CDR3 spans 11 residues. Germline CDR1 is MDHEN and CDR2 is SYDVKM.

The chain couples TRBV7-2 to TRBJ1-2, with 9 bases aligning to TRBD1. The V and J ends lost 1 base and 4 bases, in that order; junction bases with no gene match: 4. In germline, CDR1 is SGHTA, CDR2 FQGNSA. The CDR3 has 15 amino acids. The CDR3 DNA reads TGTGCCAGCAGCTTAGAGGGACAGGGCTTCTATGGCTACACCTTC. It encodes CASSLEGQGFYGYTF.

This clone was picked up a small number of times. V and J are TRBV30 and TRBJ2-1, with D maybe TRBD1 (6 bases). Per the germline V gene, CDR1 is GTSNPN and CDR2 is SVGIG (reference sequence). This CDR3 has 12 residues. Deletions cut 0 bases from V and 6 bases from J, with 6 bases between. The CDR3 DNA follows: TGTGCCTGGAGTGTACAGGGCAATGAGCAGTTCTTC. Protein: CAWSVQGNEQFF.

The V gene is TRBV29-1, the J gene TRBJ2-5; 8 bases line up with TRBD2. Germline loops: CDR1 SQVTM, CDR2 ANQGSEA. Trimming took 7 bases from V and 4 from J; bases not matched to a gene: 11. This CDR3 spans 14 amino acids. CDR3 nucleotides: TGCAGCGCCTCGCGGCTCGGGGGGGGAGAGACCCAGTACTTC. Translation gives CSASRLGGGETQYF.